The rows below give T cell receptor beta chains drawn from one sample of a study of blood T cell repertoires in COVID-19. Assay used: immunoSEQ multiplex PCR; TCRdb lists only in-frame clones, some missing. The sample records approximately 200,000 clones, 89% being singletons. The sample taken for sequencing was PBMCs or T cells enriched from blood (not recorded which). Receptor source: a woman aged 40 to 50 with acute COVID-19. Each CDR3 is given with its conserved first and last residue. Fields, in order: V gene, D gene, J gene, clone size, CDR3 protein, CDR3 DNA. D genes are given only for firm matches. Clone size is stated in some rows and not others, as once, few, many or a class when expanded.

V: TRBV5-6
D: TRBD1
J: TRBJ2-7
size: -
CDR3: CASSHDRAWSSYEQYF
DNA: TGTGCCAGCAGCCACGACAGGGCGTGGAGCTCCTACGAGCAGTACTTC

V: TRBV4-2
D: -
J: TRBJ1-4
size: -
CDR3: CASSQAAVVAEKLFF
DNA: TGTGCCAGCAGCCAAGCGGCGGTCGTTGCTGAAAAACTGTTTTTT

V: TRBV19
D: -
J: TRBJ2-7
size: -
CDR3: CASSIKDTSSYEQYF
DNA: TGTGCCAGTAGTATAAAGGACACCAGCTCCTACGAGCAGTACTTC

V: TRBV4-1
D: TRBD1
J: TRBJ1-1
size: -
CDR3: CASSQGGDRGRGNTEAFF
DNA: TGCGCCAGCAGCCAAGGAGGGGACAGGGGAAGGGGGAACACTGAAGCTTTCTTT

V: TRBV29-1
D: TRBD1
J: TRBJ1-2
size: -
CDR3: CSVKGAVHGYTF
DNA: TGCAGCGTTAAGGGGGCAGTCCATGGCTACACCTTC

V: TRBV30
D: TRBD1
J: TRBJ1-2
size: -
CDR3: CAWSEDRGVYGYTF
DNA: TGTGCCTGGAGTGAAGACAGGGGAGTGTATGGCTACACCTTC

V: TRBV11-1
D: -
J: TRBJ2-7
size: -
CDR3: CASSNRRQSSYEQYF
DNA: TGTGCCAGCAGCAACAGACGGCAGAGCTCCTACGAGCAGTACTTC

V: TRBV11-2
D: -
J: TRBJ2-5
size: once
CDR3: CASSLDPGKETQYF
DNA: TGTGCCAGCAGCTTAGATCCAGGAAAAGAGACCCAGTACTTC

V: TRBV5-6
D: TRBD1
J: TRBJ2-5
size: once
CDR3: CASSSPETGWTQYF
DNA: TGTGCCAGCAGCTCGCCGGAGACAGGGTGGACCCAGTACTTC

V: TRBV19
D: TRBD1
J: TRBJ1-1
size: once
CDR3: CASIWGQGGNAFF
DNA: TGTGCCAGTATCTGGGGACAGGGCGGTAACGCTTTCTTT

V: TRBV5-8
D: TRBD1
J: TRBJ2-7
size: -
CDR3: CASSLRQGKVRDYEQYF
DNA: TGTGCCAGCAGCTTGCGACAGGGGAAAGTTCGGGACTACGAGCAGTACTTC

V: TRBV7-2
D: -
J: TRBJ2-3
size: -
CDR3: CASSPGLLSSTDTQYF
DNA: TGTGCCAGCAGCCCCGGACTACTCTCTAGCACAGATACGCAGTATTTT

V: TRBV30
D: TRBD1
J: TRBJ1-4
size: -
CDR3: CAWSFKTGGMGEKLFF
DNA: TGTGCCTGGAGTTTCAAGACAGGGGGTATGGGTGAAAAACTGTTTTTT

V: TRBV9
D: -
J: TRBJ1-5
size: -
CDR3: CASSVADSNQPQHF
DNA: TGTGCCAGCAGCGTGGCTGATAGCAATCAGCCCCAGCATTTT

V: TRBV27
D: TRBD1
J: TRBJ2-1
size: -
CDR3: CASSTGQGGGNEQFF
DNA: TGTGCCAGCAGTACGGGACAGGGGGGGGGCAATGAGCAGTTCTTC

V: TRBV12-3/TRBV12-4
D: -
J: TRBJ1-6
size: -
CDR3: CASSFGGSPLHF
DNA: TGTGCCAGCAGTTTCGGGGGTTCACCCCTCCACTTT

V: TRBV7-9
D: -
J: TRBJ2-3
size: -
CDR3: CASSFRQVNTDTQYF
DNA: TGTGCCAGCAGCTTCAGACAGGTTAACACAGATACGCAGTATTTT

V: TRBV27
D: -
J: TRBJ1-1
size: once
CDR3: CASSLSQRNTEAFF
DNA: TGTGCCAGCAGTCTTTCTCAGCGGAACACTGAAGCTTTCTTT

V: TRBV28
D: TRBD1
J: TRBJ2-7
size: -
CDR3: CASSLGTGFEQYF
DNA: TGTGCCAGCAGCCTTGGGACAGGGTTCGAGCAGTACTTC

V: TRBV7-9
D: -
J: TRBJ2-2
size: -
CDR3: CASSTRHQGIGNIGELFF
DNA: TGTGCCAGCAGCACAAGACACCAGGGAATTGGTAATATCGGGGAGCTGTTTTTT

V: TRBV24-1
D: TRBD1
J: TRBJ2-5
size: -
CDR3: CATSEGTAAGETQYF
DNA: TGTGCCACCAGTGAAGGGACAGCTGCAGGGGAGACCCAGTACTTC

V: TRBV27
D: TRBD1
J: TRBJ2-5
size: -
CDR3: CASSARTGTGETQYF
DNA: TGTGCCAGCAGTGCCCGGACAGGGACGGGGGAGACCCAGTACTTC

V: TRBV6-1
D: -
J: TRBJ1-1
size: -
CDR3: CASRGLDREHTEAFF
DNA: TGTGCCAGCAGGGGACTAGACCGGGAGCACACTGAAGCTTTCTTT

V: TRBV21-1
D: -
J: TRBJ1-6
size: -
CDR3: CASSKRGRNNSPLHF
DNA: TGTGCCAGCAGCAAGCGGGGACGGAATAATTCACCCCTCCACTTT